Only a few counts were recorded for the clone carrying this T cell receptor beta chain. Its antigen remains unknown. The data were obtained in a study of cytomegalovirus exposure and HLA in healthy donors. General observations from the study: When presence/absence was analysed, sequencing depth was taken to be roughly uniform across donors. In an earlier analysis, most TCR beta V segments were productive about 87% or about 30% of the time.

The CDR3 loop spans 13 amino acids. From germline, CDR1 is MNHEY and CDR2 SMNVEV (reference sequence). Trimming took 7 bases from V and 5 from J; bases not matched to a gene: 6. Both 60 Vbeta primers and 13 Jbeta primers went into the PCR. The method was immunoSEQ multiplex PCR; TCRdb's version includes in-frame clones alone and lacks a portion of them. There are 86,000 or so clones in the sample; 75% to 85% occur only once, and roughly 15% lies in the top ten. The TCR was taken from a woman aged 40 to 50 in good health and CMV-seropositive. The chain couples TRBV27 to TRBJ2-5; 8 bases are shared with TRBD1. The sequenced sample was PBMCs. The CDR3 DNA follows: TGTGCCAGCATGGACAGGGTGCGGGAGACCCAGTACTTC. It codes for CASMDRVRETQYF.